This T cell receptor (beta chain) was retrieved from a study of blood T cells in healthy people across ages. Findings and limits, study-wide: The diversity estimates, figures obtained from one million T cells, were considered underestimates.

This clonotype occurred a few times. Its antigen is unknown. Then a second PCR, running roughly 7 to 11 cycles, was carried out with a sample-barcoded 5' primer and a J-beta primer mix. TCRdb fed the 5' RACE reads into MiXCR, producing one record per CDR3 protein. The sample records 1,800,000 or so distinct CDR3 sequences, 30% to 40% being singletons. V lost 4 bases and J lost 4, with 9 bases in between. Per the germline V gene, CDR1 is MGHRA and CDR2 is YSYEKL. The CDR3 spans 13 residues. The chain uses TRBV4-1 and TRBJ2-3; possibly TRBD1 or TRBD2 for D (5 bases each). The sequence was collected from a human donor in good health. Sequencing was performed on blood. The CDR3 region has the DNA TGCGCCAGCAGCCGGGGGTTCTCAGATACGCAGTATTTT. Protein sequence: CASSRGFSDTQYF.